This T cell receptor beta chain was recovered during a study of T cell responses to AZD1222 COVID-19 vaccine. Study-level results: Unmutated variant regions are reportedly targeted by nearly half of spike-specific TCRs. Spike-specific TCR breadth rose after two AZD1222 doses, and depth rose as well. It was only after the peak T cell response that any repertoires were sampled.

Pooled samples include second doses given at about 4 or 12 weeks. Concerning this clone: No antigen is known for it.

Germline CDR1 reads MDHEN; CDR2 reads SYDVKM. The V end was cut by 4 bases, the J end by 4 bases, with 19 bases between. This CDR3 has 17 amino acids. Libraries were prepared by immunoSEQ multiplex PCR; TCRdb keeps only in-frame clonotypes and omits some of them. This table has some 84,000 clones, roughly 89% appearing once. This specimen was peripheral blood, taken 28 days after the second AZD1222 dose. This chain joins TRBV28 and TRBJ1-4; D ambiguous. This receptor was obtained from an adult who received the AZD1222 COVID-19 vaccine. As DNA, the CDR3 is TGTGCCAGCAGTTCCACCTCGGACTCACGAAATAATGAAAAACTGTTTTTT. Residues: CASSSTSDSRNNEKLFF.